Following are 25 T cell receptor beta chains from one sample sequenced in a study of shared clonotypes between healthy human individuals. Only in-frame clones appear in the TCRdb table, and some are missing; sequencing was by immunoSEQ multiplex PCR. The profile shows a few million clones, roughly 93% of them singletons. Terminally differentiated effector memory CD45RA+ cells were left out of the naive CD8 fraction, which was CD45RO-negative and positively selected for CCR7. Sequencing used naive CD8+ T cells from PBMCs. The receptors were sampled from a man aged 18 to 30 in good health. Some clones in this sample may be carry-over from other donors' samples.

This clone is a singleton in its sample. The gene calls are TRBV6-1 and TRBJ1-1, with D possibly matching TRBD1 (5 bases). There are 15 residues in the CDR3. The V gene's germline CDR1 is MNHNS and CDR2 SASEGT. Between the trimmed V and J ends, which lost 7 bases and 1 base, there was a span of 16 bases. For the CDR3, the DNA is TGTGCCAGCATTAAAAGTGAGGGGTGGAACACTGAAGCTTTCTTT. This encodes CASIKSEGWNTEAFF.

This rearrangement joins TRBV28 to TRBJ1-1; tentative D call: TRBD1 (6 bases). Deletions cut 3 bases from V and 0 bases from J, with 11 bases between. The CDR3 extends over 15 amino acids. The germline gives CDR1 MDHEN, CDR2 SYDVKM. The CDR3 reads CASSFYREMNTEAFF. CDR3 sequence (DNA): TGTGCCAGCAGTTTCTACAGGGAGATGAACACTGAAGCTTTCTTT.

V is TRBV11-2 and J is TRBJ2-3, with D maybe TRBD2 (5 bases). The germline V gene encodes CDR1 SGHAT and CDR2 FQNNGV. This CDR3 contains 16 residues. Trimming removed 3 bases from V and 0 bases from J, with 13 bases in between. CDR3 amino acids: CASSLPAVSSTDTQYF. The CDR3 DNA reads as TGTGCCAGCAGCTTGCCAGCGGTATCTAGCACAGATACGCAGTATTTT.

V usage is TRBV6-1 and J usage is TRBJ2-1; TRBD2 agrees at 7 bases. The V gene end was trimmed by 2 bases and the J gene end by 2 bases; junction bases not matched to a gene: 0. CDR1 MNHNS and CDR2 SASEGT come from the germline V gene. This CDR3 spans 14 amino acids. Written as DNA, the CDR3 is TGTGCCAGCAGTGAACTAGCGGCCTACAATGAGCAGTTCTTC. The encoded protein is CASSELAAYNEQFF.

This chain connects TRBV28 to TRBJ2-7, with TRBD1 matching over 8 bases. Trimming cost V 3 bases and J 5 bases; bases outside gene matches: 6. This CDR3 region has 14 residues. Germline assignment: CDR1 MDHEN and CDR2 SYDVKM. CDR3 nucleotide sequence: TGTGCCAGCAGTTTTTCGCAGGGGGCAAACGAGCAGTACTTC. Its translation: CASSFSQGANEQYF.

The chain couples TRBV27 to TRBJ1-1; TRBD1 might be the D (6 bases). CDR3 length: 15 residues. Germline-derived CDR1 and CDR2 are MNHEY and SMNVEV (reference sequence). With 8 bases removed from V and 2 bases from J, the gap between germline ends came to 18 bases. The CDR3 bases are TGTGCCAGCGCCCTAGGGGGGGGTCCAAACACTGAAGCTTTCTTT. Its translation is CASALGGGPNTEAFF.

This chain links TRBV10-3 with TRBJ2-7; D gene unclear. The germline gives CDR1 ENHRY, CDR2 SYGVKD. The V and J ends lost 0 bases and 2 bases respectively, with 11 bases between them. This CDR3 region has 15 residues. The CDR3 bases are TGTGCCATCAGTGAGTCGGTGTTAGCAGCCTACGAGCAGTACTTC. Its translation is CAISESVLAAYEQYF.

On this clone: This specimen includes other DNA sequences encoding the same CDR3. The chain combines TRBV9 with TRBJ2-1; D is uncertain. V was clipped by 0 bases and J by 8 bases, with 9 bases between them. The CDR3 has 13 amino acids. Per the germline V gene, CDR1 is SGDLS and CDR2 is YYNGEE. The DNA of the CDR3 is TGTGCCAGCAGCGTAGTGAGAAACGATGAGCAGTTCTTC. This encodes CASSVVRNDEQFF.

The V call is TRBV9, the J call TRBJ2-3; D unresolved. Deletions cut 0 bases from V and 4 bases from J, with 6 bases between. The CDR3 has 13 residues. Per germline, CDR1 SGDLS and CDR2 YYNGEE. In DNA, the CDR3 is TGTGCCAGCAGCGTAGGTCAGCCAGATACGCAGTATTTT. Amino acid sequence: CASSVGQPDTQYF.

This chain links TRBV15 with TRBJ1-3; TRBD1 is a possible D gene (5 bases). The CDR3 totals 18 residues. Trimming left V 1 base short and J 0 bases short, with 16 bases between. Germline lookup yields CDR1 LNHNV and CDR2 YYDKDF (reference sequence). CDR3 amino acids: CATSRAGGFLNSGNTIYF. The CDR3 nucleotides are TGTGCCACCAGCAGAGCTGGGGGGTTTCTCAACTCTGGAAACACCATATATTTT.

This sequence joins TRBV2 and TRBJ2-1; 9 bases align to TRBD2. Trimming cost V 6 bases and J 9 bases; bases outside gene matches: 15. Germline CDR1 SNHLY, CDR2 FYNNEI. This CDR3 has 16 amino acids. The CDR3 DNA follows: TGTGCCAGCAGACCGGGACTAGCAGAAATCGGACGTGAGCAGTTCTTC. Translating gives CASRPGLAEIGREQFF.

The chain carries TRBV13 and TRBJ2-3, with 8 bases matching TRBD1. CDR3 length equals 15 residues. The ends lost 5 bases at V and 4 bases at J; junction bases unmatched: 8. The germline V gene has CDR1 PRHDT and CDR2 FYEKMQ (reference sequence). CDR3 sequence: CASSLRTGLPDTQYF. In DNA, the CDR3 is TGTGCCAGCAGCCTTAGGACAGGGCTCCCAGATACGCAGTATTTT. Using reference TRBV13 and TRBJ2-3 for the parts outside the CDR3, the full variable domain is AAGVIQSPRHLIKEKRETATLKCYPIPRHDTVYWYQQGPGQDPQFLISFYEKMQSDKGSIPDRFSAQQFSDYHSELNMSSLELGDSALYFCASSLRTGLPDTQYFGPGTRLTVL.

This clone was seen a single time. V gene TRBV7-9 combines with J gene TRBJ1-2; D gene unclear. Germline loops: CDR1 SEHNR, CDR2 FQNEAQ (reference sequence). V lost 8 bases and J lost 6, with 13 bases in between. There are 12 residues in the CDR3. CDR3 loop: CASAPLGDGYTF. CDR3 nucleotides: TGTGCCAGCGCCCCCCTTGGGGATGGCTACACCTTC.

The CDR3, as DNA: TGTGCCAGCAGTTTATGGTCAATAGCAAGGGATGAGCAGTTCTTC. This codes for CASSLWSIARDEQFF. V and J are TRBV27 and TRBJ2-1, with D unresolved. CDR1 is MNHEY and CDR2 is SMNVEV in the germline V gene (reference sequence). V was cut by 1 base and J by 8 bases, with 15 bases left in between. This CDR3 spans 15 amino acids.

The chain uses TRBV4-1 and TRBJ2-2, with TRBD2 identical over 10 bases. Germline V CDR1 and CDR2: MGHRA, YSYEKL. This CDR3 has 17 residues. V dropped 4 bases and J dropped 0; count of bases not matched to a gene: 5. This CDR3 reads CASSLVAGGPNTGELFF. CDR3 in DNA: TGCGCCAGCAGCCTGGTAGCGGGAGGTCCGAACACCGGGGAGCTGTTTTTT.

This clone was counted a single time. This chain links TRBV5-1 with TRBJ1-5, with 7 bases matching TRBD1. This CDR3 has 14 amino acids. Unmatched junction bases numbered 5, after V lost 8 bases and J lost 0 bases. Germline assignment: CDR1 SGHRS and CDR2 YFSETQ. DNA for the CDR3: TGCGCCAGTAGACAGGGTTATAGCAATCAGCCCCAGCATTTT. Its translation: CASRQGYSNQPQHF.

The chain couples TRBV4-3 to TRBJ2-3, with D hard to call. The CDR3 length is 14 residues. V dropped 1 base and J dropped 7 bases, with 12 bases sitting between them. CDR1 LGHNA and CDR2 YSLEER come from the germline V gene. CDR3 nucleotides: TGCGCCAGCAGCCAAGGAATACGGTCATATACGCAGTATTTT. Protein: CASSQGIRSYTQYF.

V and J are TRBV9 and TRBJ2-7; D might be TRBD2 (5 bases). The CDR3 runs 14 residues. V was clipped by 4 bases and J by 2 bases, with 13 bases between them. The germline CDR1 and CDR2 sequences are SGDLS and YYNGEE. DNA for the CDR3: TGTGCCAGCAGCCGCAATAGCGCCACCTACGAGCAGTACTTC. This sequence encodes CASSRNSATYEQYF.

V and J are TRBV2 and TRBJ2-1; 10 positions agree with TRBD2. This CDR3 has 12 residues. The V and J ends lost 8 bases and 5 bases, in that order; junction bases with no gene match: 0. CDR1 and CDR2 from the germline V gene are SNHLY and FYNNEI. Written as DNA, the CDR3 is TGTGCCAGCGGACTAGCGGACAATGAGCAGTTCTTC. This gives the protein CASGLADNEQFF.

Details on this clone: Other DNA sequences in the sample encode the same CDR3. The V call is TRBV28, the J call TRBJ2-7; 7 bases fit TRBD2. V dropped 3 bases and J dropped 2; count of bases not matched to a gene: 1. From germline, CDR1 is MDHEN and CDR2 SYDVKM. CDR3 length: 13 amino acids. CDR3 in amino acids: CASSLGGTYEQYF. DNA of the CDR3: TGTGCCAGCAGTTTGGGGGGGACCTACGAGCAGTACTTC.

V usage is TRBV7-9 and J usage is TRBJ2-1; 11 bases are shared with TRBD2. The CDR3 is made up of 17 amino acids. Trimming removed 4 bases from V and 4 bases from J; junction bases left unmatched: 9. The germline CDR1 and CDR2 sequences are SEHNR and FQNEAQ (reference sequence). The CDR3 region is CASSSEGLAVIYNEQFF. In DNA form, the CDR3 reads TGTGCCAGCAGCTCCGAGGGACTAGCGGTAATTTACAATGAGCAGTTCTTC.

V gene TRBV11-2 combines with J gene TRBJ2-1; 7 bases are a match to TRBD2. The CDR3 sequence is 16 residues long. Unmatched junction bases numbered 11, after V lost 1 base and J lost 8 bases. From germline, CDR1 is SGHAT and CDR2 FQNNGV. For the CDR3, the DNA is TGTGCCAGCAGCTTAGCCCCGGGAGGTGCATACCATGAGCAGTTCTTC. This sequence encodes CASSLAPGGAYHEQFF.

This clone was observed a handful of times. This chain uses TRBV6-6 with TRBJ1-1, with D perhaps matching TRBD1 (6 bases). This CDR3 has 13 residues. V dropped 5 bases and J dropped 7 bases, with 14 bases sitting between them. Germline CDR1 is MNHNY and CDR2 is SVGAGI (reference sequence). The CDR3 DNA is TGTGCCAGCAGTAAACAGGGCTTCATTGAAGCTTTCTTT. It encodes CASSKQGFIEAFF.

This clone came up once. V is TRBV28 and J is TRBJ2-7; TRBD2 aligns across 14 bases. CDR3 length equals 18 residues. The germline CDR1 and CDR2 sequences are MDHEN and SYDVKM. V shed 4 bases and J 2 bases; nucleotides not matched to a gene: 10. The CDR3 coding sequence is TGTGCCAGCAGTTCAGGAGCCGGGACTAGCGGGAGCCCCTACGAGCAGTACTTC. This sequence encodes CASSSGAGTSGSPYEQYF.

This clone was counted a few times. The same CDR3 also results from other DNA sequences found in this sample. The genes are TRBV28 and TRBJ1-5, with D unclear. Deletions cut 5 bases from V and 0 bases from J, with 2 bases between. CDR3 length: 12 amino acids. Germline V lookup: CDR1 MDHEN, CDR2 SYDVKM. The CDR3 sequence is CASSNSNQPQHF. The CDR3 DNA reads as TGTGCCAGCAGTAATAGCAATCAGCCCCAGCATTTT.